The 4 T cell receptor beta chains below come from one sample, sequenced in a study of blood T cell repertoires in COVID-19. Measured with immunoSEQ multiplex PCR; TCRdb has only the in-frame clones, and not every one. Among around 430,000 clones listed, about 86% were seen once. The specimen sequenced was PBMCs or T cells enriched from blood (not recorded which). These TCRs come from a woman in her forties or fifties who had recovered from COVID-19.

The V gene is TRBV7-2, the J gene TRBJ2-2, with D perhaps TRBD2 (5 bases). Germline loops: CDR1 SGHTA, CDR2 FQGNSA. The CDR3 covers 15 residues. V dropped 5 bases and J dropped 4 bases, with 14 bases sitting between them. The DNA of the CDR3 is TGTGCCAGCAGCCGGCGGGCGAAGGGCACCGGGGAGCTGTTTTTT. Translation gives CASSRRAKGTGELFF. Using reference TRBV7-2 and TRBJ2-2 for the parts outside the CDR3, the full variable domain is GAGVSQSPSNKVTEKGKDVELRCDPISGHTALYWYRQSLGQGLEFLIYFQGNSAPDKSGLPSDRFSAERTGGSVSTLTIQRTQQEDSAVYLCASSRRAKGTGELFFGEGSRLTVL.

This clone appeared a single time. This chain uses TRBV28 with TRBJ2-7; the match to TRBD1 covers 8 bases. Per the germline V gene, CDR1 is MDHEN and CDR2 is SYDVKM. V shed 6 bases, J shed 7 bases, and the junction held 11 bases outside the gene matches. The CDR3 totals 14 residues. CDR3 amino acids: CASRLTQGAGEQYF. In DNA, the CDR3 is TGTGCCAGCAGACTTACCCAGGGGGCGGGGGAGCAGTACTTC.

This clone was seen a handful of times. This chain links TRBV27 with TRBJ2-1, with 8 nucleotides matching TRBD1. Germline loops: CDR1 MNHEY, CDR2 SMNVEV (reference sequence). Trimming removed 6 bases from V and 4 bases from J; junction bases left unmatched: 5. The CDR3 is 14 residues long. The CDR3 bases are TGTGCCAGCAGCGACAGGGGTGATTACAATGAGCAGTTCTTC. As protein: CASSDRGDYNEQFF.

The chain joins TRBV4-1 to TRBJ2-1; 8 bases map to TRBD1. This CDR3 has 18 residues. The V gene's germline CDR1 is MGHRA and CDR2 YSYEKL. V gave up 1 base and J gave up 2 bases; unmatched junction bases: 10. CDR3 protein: CASSQAPDRDLPYNEQFF. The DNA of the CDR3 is TGCGCCAGCAGCCAAGCCCCGGACAGGGACCTCCCCTACAATGAGCAGTTCTTC.